The T cell receptor (beta chain) under discussion was sequenced for a study of cytomegalovirus exposure and HLA in healthy donors. Germline trimming cut 2 bases from V and 7 bases from J; bases unmatched to any gene: 6. This CDR3 comprises 15 residues. Germline V gene sequence: CDR1 MNHEY, CDR2 SVGAGI. The PCR contained 60 Vbeta and 13 Jbeta primers. The protocol was immunoSEQ multiplex PCR, while the TCRdb copy is restricted to in-frame clones and leaves out a portion. The data contain 150,000 to 200,000 clones, about 71% of them singletons. J is TRBJ1-3 and V is TRBV6-5, with 9 bases matching TRBD1. The receptor was isolated from a man in his fifties in good health and CMV-seronegative. The material sequenced was PBMCs. DNA for the CDR3: TGTGCCAGCAGTTACCAAAGGACAGGGGAGAACACCATATATTTT. It translates to CASSYQRTGENTIYF.